The 9 T cell receptor beta chains below all came from one sample that was sequenced in a study of T-cell reconstitution after alpha-beta-depleted transplantation in children. Preparation of the TCRbeta library involved a method that used unique molecular identifiers. One entry per CDR3 protein results from TCRdb running MiXCR on the PCR reads. The data contain about 400,000 distinct CDR3 sequences, about 20% of them seen just once; the ten biggest clones take up less than 4.5%. This sample comprised PBMCs from the stem cell graft donor, obtained from the stem cell graft. The receptors shown here come from a human donor who donated a stem cell graft to a child with acute myeloid leukemia.

V is TRBV15 and J is TRBJ2-1, with D perhaps TRBD2 (6 bases). Germline CDR1 and CDR2: LNHNV and YYDKDF (reference sequence). The ends were cut back, 0 bases at V and 4 bases at J, with 10 bases in the middle. The CDR3 extends over 15 amino acids. The CDR3 region is CATSRDTGTYNEQFF. In nucleotides, the CDR3 is TGTGCCACCAGCAGAGATACCGGGACTTACAATGAGCAGTTCTTC.

This clonotype was found many times. V usage is TRBV7-2 and J usage is TRBJ2-7, with a weak D call TRBD1 (5 bases). Trimming left V 5 bases short and J 0 bases short, with 14 bases between. The germline V gene encodes CDR1 SGHTA and CDR2 FQGNSA. The CDR3 contains 15 residues. CDR3 region: CASSPDRFNSYEQYF. As DNA, the CDR3 is TGTGCCAGCAGCCCCGACAGATTCAACTCCTACGAGCAGTACTTC.

This clonotype was counted between two and nine times. V is TRBV6-1 and J is TRBJ2-1; 7 bases are a match to TRBD1. After removal of 0 bases from V and 7 bases from J, the junction contained 6 bases not matched to a gene. CDR3 length: 15 amino acids. In germline, CDR1 is MNHNS, CDR2 SASEGT. The CDR3 DNA sequence: TGTGCCAGCAGTGAAGCCGGGACAGTCTTTAATGAGCAGTTCTTC. Translating it yields CASSEAGTVFNEQFF.

This clonotype was detected only a few times. This chain links TRBV20-1 with TRBJ2-1, with D possibly called TRBD1 or TRBD2 (7 bases each). The CDR3 contains 15 residues. CDR1 and CDR2 (germline): DFQATT, SNEGSKA (reference sequence). Trimming shortened V by 6 bases and J by 9 bases, and 24 bases separated the two germline ends. In nucleotides, the CDR3 is TGCAGTGCAACTTGGGGAGGGGGCGAAGCAAGTGAGCAGTTCTTC. Translation gives CSATWGGGEASEQFF.

The chain has TRBV18 and TRBJ1-1; D not resolved. Looked up from germline, CDR1 is KGHSH and CDR2 is LQKENI. V lost 7 bases to trimming and J lost 1 base, with 10 bases between them. The CDR3 has 13 amino acids. The CDR3 DNA sequence: TGTGCCAGCTTACAGAATTCGAACACTGAAGCTTTCTTT. Translating it yields CASLQNSNTEAFF.

A few counts support this clonotype. J is TRBJ2-2 and V is TRBV28; D remains unclear. Between the trimmed V and J ends, which lost 7 bases and 6 bases, there was a span of 6 bases. CDR3 length: 11 residues. Germline V gene data show CDR1 as MDHEN and CDR2 as SYDVKM. The CDR3 loop reads CASNLPGELFF. In DNA form, the CDR3 reads TGTGCCAGCAACTTGCCCGGGGAGCTGTTTTTT.

This clonotype was counted a few times. This chain connects TRBV20-1 to TRBJ1-1, with D maybe TRBD1 (5 bases). The germline CDR1 and CDR2 sequences are DFQATT and SNEGSKA (reference sequence). The CDR3 is made up of 14 amino acids. The V gene lost 5 bases and the J gene lost 5 bases, with 18 bases spanning the gap. The CDR3 region has the DNA TGCAGTGCTCCGGACACCCCAGGGAGGACTGAAGCTTTCTTT. Residues: CSAPDTPGRTEAFF.

In its sample, this clonotype was seen a few times. The V and J genes are TRBV27 and TRBJ2-1; 11 positions match TRBD2. The CDR3 loop spans 18 amino acids. From germline, CDR1 is MNHEY and CDR2 SMNVEV (reference sequence). V dropped 4 bases and J dropped 5; count of bases not matched to a gene: 13. CDR3 DNA sequence: TGTGCCAGCAGTTCCGGTTTTGTCGTAGCGGGGGGGAACAATGAGCAGTTCTTC. As protein: CASSSGFVVAGGNNEQFF.

This clonotype has just a few counts. J is TRBJ2-5 and V is TRBV6-2 or TRBV6-3; 7 bases align to TRBD1. V dropped 6 bases and J dropped 7; count of bases not matched to a gene: 11. Germline lookup yields CDR1 MNHEY and CDR2 SVGEGT. The CDR3 consists of 14 residues. The DNA for the CDR3 is TGTGCCAGCAGCTCGGGACAGATCAAGAGGACCCAGTACTTC. This encodes CASSSGQIKRTQYF.